What follows is one TCR beta chain and its context. Its antigen is currently not known. One base away there is no much larger clone; base qualities are not given. The data are from a study of response to subunit inactivated influenza vaccine (dated by TCRdb to 2017 to 2018). The study in broad terms: The study used deep quantitative T cell receptor repertoire profiling to track responses to a trivalent subunit inactivated influenza vaccine. General conclusions and limits of the study: It was suggested by the authors that each seasonal influenza vaccination may recruit only a limited number of new T cells.

Library preparation was by RT-PCR. Data came from an Illumina HiSeq 2500. TCRdb's own reprocessing of the public reads used fastp at Q25 and MiXCR and kept productive beta chains. When rows share a CDR3 protein, they turn into one entry using the most common DNA and genes. This sample comprises 450,000 to 700,000 distinct CDR3 sequences, around 15% of them detected only once. The ten largest clones represent roughly 11% of the sample. Reading the germline V gene (reference sequence) gives CDR1 LGHDT and CDR2 YNNKEL. The CDR3 holds 15 amino acids from the cysteine to the phenylalanine. CDR3 DNA only is kept here, 45 bases in frame from base 1. V lost 3 bases and J lost 0 bases, and the count of bases not matched to a germline gene is 2.

This sample comprised PBMCs from blood, obtained 12 days after vaccination. This sequence originates from a man aged 50-59 years who received an inactivated influenza vaccine. Donor details come from another sample of the same person, matched by shared clones. The receptor chain draws on TRBV3-1 and TRBJ1-5, and 7 junctional nucleotides match TRBD1. The DNA sequence is as follows: TGTGCCAGCAGCCATGGGACAGCTAGCAATCAGCCCCAGCATTTT. The resulting protein is CASSHGTASNQPQHF.